The text below deals with one TCR beta chain. Its matching antigen is unknown. This entry is derived from a study of CD8+CD57+ T cells in acquired aplastic anemia. At the level of the study: Each DNA sample taken from sorted CD4+ and CD8+ cells came to approximately 3.2 ug on average. Whole-study findings and limits: Shared by patients and controls, some 29 CD8+ CDR3s were abundant in patients.

Looked up from germline, CDR1 is MGHDK and CDR2 is SYGVNS. V gave up 2 bases and J gave up 7 bases; unmatched junction bases: 8. The CDR3 loop spans 15 amino acids. Sequencing involved patients with CD8+CD57+ cell expansion previously shown by flow cytometry. As a group, the patients uniformly had severe acquired aplastic anemia. Patients had received no therapy at the time of blood sampling. The TCR beta profiling, which covered VDJ combination and CDR3 sequence, was carried out using genomic DNA as the template. One entry per CDR3 protein, called by TCRdb with MiXCR from the reads. This table holds around 190,000 distinct CDR3 sequences, approximately 48% found once.

The clonotype originates from a human donor with aplastic anemia. The V gene is TRBV25-1, the J gene TRBJ2-7; 10 nucleotides align to TRBD2. The sequencing sample was made of sorted CD4+, CD8+, or CD8+CD57+ T cells (not recorded which) from PBMCs. This CDR3 is CASSERAGGLPEQYF. The CDR3, as DNA: TGTGCCAGCAGTGAACGAGCGGGAGGGCTTCCGGAGCAGTACTTC.